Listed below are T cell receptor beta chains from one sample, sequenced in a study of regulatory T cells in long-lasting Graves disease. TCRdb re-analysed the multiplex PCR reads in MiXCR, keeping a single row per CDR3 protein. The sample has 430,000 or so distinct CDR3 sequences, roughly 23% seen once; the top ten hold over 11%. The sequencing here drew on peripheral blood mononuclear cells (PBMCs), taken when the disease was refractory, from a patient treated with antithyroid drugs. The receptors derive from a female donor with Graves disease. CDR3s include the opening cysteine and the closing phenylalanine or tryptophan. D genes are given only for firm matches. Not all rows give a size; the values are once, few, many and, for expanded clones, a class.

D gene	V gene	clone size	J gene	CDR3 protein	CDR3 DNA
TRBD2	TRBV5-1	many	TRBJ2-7	CASSLETAGGAGPTYEQYF	TGCGCCAGCAGCTTGGAGACAGCGGGAGGAGCGGGTCCCACCTACGAGCAGTACTTC
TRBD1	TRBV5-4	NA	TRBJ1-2	CASNLDRGYGYTF	TGTGCCAGCAATCTAGACAGGGGCTATGGCTACACCTTC
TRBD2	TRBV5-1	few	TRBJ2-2	CASSLEPGGPGSITGELFF	TGCGCCAGCAGCTTGGAACCGGGAGGGCCGGGAAGTATCACCGGGGAGCTGTTTTTT
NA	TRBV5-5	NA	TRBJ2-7	CASSLAGASSYEQYF	TGTGCCAGCAGCTTGGCAGGGGCCAGCTCCTACGAGCAGTACTTC
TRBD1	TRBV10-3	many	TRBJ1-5	CAIGQGTNQPQHF	TGTGCCATCGGACAGGGGACGAATCAGCCCCAGCATTTT
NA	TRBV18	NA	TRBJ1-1	CASSPPLSARAFF	TGTGCCAGCTCACCACCGCTTAGCGCTCGGGCTTTCTTT
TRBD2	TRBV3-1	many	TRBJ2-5	CASSQVRTSAQETQYF	TGTGCCAGCAGCCAAGTCCGGACTAGCGCTCAAGAGACCCAGTACTTC
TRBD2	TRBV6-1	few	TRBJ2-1	CASTRIAGGRHEQFF	TGTGCCAGCACCCGTATAGCGGGAGGAAGGCATGAGCAGTTCTTC
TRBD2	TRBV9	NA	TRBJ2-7	CASSPGLAGDNEQYF	TGTGCCAGCAGCCCCGGACTAGCGGGAGATAACGAGCAGTACTTC
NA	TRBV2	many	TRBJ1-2	CASSPSIGTSRSYGYTF	TGTGCCAGCAGCCCCTCGATAGGGACAAGTCGCTCCTATGGCTACACCTTC
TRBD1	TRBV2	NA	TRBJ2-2	CASLPRQGNTGELFF	TGTGCCAGCCTGCCCCGACAGGGGAACACCGGGGAGCTGTTTTTT
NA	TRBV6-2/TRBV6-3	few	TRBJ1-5	CASSEGGHTNQPQHF	TGTGCCAGCAGTGAAGGGGGACACACAAATCAGCCCCAGCATTTT
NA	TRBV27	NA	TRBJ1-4	CASSRKQGYEKLFF	TGTGCCAGCAGTCGGAAACAGGGTTACGAAAAACTGTTTTTT
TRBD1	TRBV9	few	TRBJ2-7	CASSQGTGGREQYF	TGTGCCAGCAGCCAGGGAACAGGGGGCCGGGAGCAGTACTTC
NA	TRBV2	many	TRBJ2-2	CASSGPEVFF	TGTGCCAGCAGTGGGCCGGAGGTGTTTTTT
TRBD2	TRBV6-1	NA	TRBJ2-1	CASSVAGKSSYNEQFF	TGTGCCAGCAGTGTAGCGGGTAAGAGCTCCTACAATGAGCAGTTCTTC
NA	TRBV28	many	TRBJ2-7	CASSIETYEQYF	TGTGCCAGCAGTATCGAAACCTACGAGCAGTACTTC
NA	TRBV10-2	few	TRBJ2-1	CASRAGNYNEQFF	TGCGCCAGCAGAGCAGGGAACTACAATGAGCAGTTCTTC
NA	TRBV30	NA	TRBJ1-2	CAWSHKGNGYTF	TGTGCCTGGAGTCATAAGGGTAATGGCTACACCTTC
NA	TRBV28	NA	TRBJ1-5	CATTGQPNQPQHF	TGTGCCACCACGGGACAACCCAATCAGCCCCAGCATTTT
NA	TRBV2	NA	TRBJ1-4	CASSGLGEKLFF	TGTGCCAGCAGTGGGCTGGGTGAAAAACTGTTTTTT
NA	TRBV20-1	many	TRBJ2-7	CSAPPVGSSYEQYF	TGCAGTGCTCCTCCCGTAGGCAGCTCCTACGAGCAGTACTTC
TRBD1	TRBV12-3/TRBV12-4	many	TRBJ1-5	CASSARDSLSNQPQHF	TGTGCCAGCAGTGCCCGGGACAGCCTCTCCAATCAGCCCCAGCATTTT
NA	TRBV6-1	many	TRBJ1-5	CASSEGGHPSNQPQHF	TGTGCCAGCAGTGAAGGCGGACACCCGAGCAATCAGCCCCAGCATTTT
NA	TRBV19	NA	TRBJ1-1	CASSIGGTLNTEAFF	TGTGCCAGTAGTATCGGGGGCACACTCAACACTGAAGCTTTCTTT
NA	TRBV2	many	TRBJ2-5	CASSEVVGAGGVQYF	TGTGCCAGCAGTGAAGTGGTTGGTGCGGGCGGGGTCCAGTACTTC
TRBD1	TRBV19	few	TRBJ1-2	CASSNPDRGIYYGYTF	TGTGCCAGTAGTAACCCGGACAGGGGGATATACTATGGCTACACCTTC
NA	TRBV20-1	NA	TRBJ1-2	CSARRQTNYGYTF	TGCAGTGCAAGGAGGCAGACTAACTATGGCTACACCTTC
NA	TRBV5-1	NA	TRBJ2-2	CASGSRQKNTGELFF	TGCGCCAGCGGCTCGAGACAGAAGAACACCGGGGAGCTGTTTTTT
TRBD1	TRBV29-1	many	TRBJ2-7	CSVLSGTGYDEQYF	TGCAGCGTTTTATCCGGGACAGGGTACGACGAGCAGTACTTC
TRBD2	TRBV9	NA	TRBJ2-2	CASSVDRLAKNTGELFF	TGTGCCAGCAGCGTAGACCGACTAGCAAAGAACACCGGGGAGCTGTTTTTT
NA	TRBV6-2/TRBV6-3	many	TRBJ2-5	CASSPDPGPSIQETQYF	TGTGCCAGCAGTCCCGACCCGGGACCGAGTATTCAAGAGACCCAGTACTTC
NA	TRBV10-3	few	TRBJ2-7	CAIASGSHPEQYF	TGTGCCATCGCCTCGGGCAGCCATCCCGAGCAGTACTTC
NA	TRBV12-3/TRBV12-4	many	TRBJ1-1	CASSPGSYTEAFF	TGTGCCAGCAGTCCCGGGTCCTACACTGAAGCTTTCTTT
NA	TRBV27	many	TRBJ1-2	CASSLVQGNGYTF	TGTGCCAGCAGCCTAGTACAGGGAAATGGCTACACCTTC
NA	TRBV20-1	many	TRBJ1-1	CSASSGDKRANTEAFF	TGCAGTGCTAGTAGCGGGGATAAGCGGGCGAACACTGAAGCTTTCTTT
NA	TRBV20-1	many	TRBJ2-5	CSASNIEETQYF	TGCAGTGCTAGCAACATAGAAGAGACCCAGTACTTC
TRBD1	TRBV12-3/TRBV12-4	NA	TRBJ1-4	CASSTQGVGEKLFF	TGTGCCAGCAGTACTCAGGGGGTGGGAGAAAAACTGTTTTTT
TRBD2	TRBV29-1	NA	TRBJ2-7	CSVEDGSTAGGAYEQYF	TGCAGCGTTGAAGATGGGAGTACGGCGGGAGGGGCCTACGAGCAGTACTTC
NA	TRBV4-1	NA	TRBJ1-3	CASSQDDNSVSGNTIYF	TGCGCCAGCAGCCAAGATGACAACAGCGTCTCTGGAAACACCATATATTTT
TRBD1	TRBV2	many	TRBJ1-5	CASSVFRQGARQPQHF	TGTGCCAGCAGTGTGTTCAGGCAGGGGGCGCGGCAGCCCCAGCATTTT
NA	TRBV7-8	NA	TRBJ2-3	CASSDEFTDTQYF	TGTGCCAGCAGCGACGAGTTCACAGATACGCAGTATTTT
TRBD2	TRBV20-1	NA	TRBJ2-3	CSAKALAGDGDTQYF	TGCAGTGCCAAGGCTCTAGCGGGAGATGGAGATACGCAGTATTTT
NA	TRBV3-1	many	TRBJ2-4	CASSRDARLYF	TGTGCCAGCAGCCGTGACGCTAGGCTGTACTTC